Listed here are 14 T cell receptor beta chains from one sample, sequenced in a study of blood T cell repertoires in COVID-19. Here immunoSEQ multiplex PCR was the method, and the copy in TCRdb shows in-frame clones only, minus some. This sample has about 45,000 clones, with 75% to 85% found just once. Sequenced material: peripheral blood. These receptors were taken from a man at least 80 years old in a cohort sampled during active COVID-19.

CDR3 bases: TGTGCCAGCAGCAAAGACCTTTGGGGGCACAGGGGGCGAAGTAATCAGCCCCAGCATTTT. Amino acid sequence: CASSKDLWGHRGRSNQPQHF. The chain couples TRBV21-1 to TRBJ1-5; the table's D call, TRBD1, has no DNA check behind it. TRBV21-1 is a listed pseudogene. This CDR3 contains 20 residues.

The V gene is TRBV5-1, the J gene TRBJ2-5; possible D gene TRBD1, 7 bases. Germline values: CDR1 SGHRS, CDR2 YFSETQ. The CDR3 is made up of 13 amino acids. V lost 0 bases and J 7 bases, leaving 10 bases between the germline ends. The CDR3 DNA reads as TGCGCCAGCAGCTTGGGCCAGGGGGGGACCCAGTACTTC. Residues: CASSLGQGGTQYF. Full variable domain (remainder filled in from reference TRBV5-1 and TRBJ2-5): KAGVTQTPRYLIKTRGQQVTLSCSPISGHRSVSWYQQTPGQGLQFLFEYFSETQRNKGNFPGRFSGRQFSNSRSEMNVSTLELGDSALYLCASSLGQGGTQYFGPGTRLLVL.

In its sample, this clone was seen a few times. As DNA, the CDR3 is TGCGCCAGCAGCCCTCGGGTCCCAGCTAACTATGGCTACACCTTC. It is translated as CASSPRVPANYGYTF. This sequence joins TRBV4-1 and TRBJ1-2; D not certain. Germline CDR1 reads MGHRA; CDR2 reads YSYEKL. Between the trimmed V and J ends, which lost 4 bases and 0 bases, there was a span of 12 bases. The CDR3 covers 15 residues.

V gene TRBV2 combines with J gene TRBJ2-7; possible D gene TRBD1, 6 bases. The germline V gene encodes CDR1 SNHLY and CDR2 FYNNEI. The CDR3 covers 13 residues. V was clipped by 7 bases and J by 2 bases, with 12 bases between them. The CDR3 DNA sequence: TGTGCCAGCACTCGACAGGTAACCTACGAGCAGTACTTC. This gives the protein CASTRQVTYEQYF.

This chain joins TRBV28 and TRBJ2-3; D is uncertain. V lost 5 bases and J lost 10, with 10 bases in between. CDR3 length: 11 residues. Germline lookup yields CDR1 MDHEN and CDR2 SYDVKM. The CDR3 here is CASSINRAQYF. CDR3 sequence (DNA): TGTGCCAGCAGTATAAACCGGGCGCAGTATTTT.

The gene calls are TRBV19 and TRBJ1-1; 9 nucleotides align to TRBD1. The CDR3 runs 17 residues. CDR1 is LNHDA, CDR2 SQIVND, per germline (reference sequence). V dropped 4 bases and J dropped 3; count of bases not matched to a gene: 12. CDR3 amino acids: CASSRADRGIWDTEAFF. As DNA, the CDR3 is TGTGCCAGTAGTAGGGCGGACAGGGGCATTTGGGACACTGAAGCTTTCTTT.

The V gene is TRBV19, the J gene TRBJ2-2; the D gene is possibly TRBD1 (6 bases). Germline V lookup: CDR1 LNHDA, CDR2 SQIVND (reference sequence). Trimming shortened V by 7 bases and J by 2 bases, and 11 bases separated the two germline ends. CDR3 length equals 14 residues. CDR3 residues: CASKQGQNTGELFF. CDR3 sequence (DNA): TGTGCCAGTAAACAGGGCCAAAACACCGGGGAGCTGTTTTTT. The full variable domain, with the rest looked up from reference TRBV19 and TRBJ2-2, is DGGITQSPKYLFRKEGQNVTLSCEQNLNHDAMYWYRQDPGQGLRLIYYSQIVNDFQKGDIAEGYSVSREKKESFPLTVTSAQKNPTAFYLCASKQGQNTGELFFGEGSRLTVL.

This sequence joins TRBV19 and TRBJ2-7, with TRBD1 matching 11 bases. Trimming removed 2 bases from V and 3 bases from J; junction bases left unmatched: 3. Per the germline V gene, CDR1 is LNHDA and CDR2 is SQIVND (reference sequence). The CDR3 consists of 15 residues. This chain's CDR3 is CASSIMGTGGYEQYF. In DNA form, the CDR3 reads TGTGCCAGTAGTATAATGGGGACAGGGGGCTACGAGCAGTACTTC.

V is TRBV20-1 and J is TRBJ1-5; D might be TRBD1 (5 bases). Trimming removed 3 bases at V and 4 bases at J, with 19 bases between. CDR3 length equals 16 residues. Germline values: CDR1 DFQATT, CDR2 SNEGSKA (reference sequence). The CDR3, as DNA: TGCAGTGCTAGTATGGCAGGCAGGGCCCAGAATCAGCCCCAGCATTTT. Translated: CSASMAGRAQNQPQHF.

This clone was observed a few times. The chain combines TRBV28 with TRBJ2-7, with TRBD2 matching 8 bases. Germline V gene lookup returns CDR1 MDHEN and CDR2 SYDVKM. The CDR3 totals 15 residues. The ends lost 5 bases at V and 7 bases at J; junction bases unmatched: 13. The CDR3 coding sequence is TGTGCCAGCAGTCCCGCCGGGGGGGCTATGGGGGAGCAGTACTTC. This encodes CASSPAGGAMGEQYF.

The CDR3 sequence: CASSRSFGGGETQYF. As DNA, the CDR3 is TGTGCCAGCAGTCGATCGTTTGGGGGCGGAGAGACCCAGTACTTC. The chain recombines TRBV6-2 or TRBV6-3 with TRBJ2-5, with a possible D match to TRBD1 (6 bases). The ends were cut back, 5 bases at V and 4 bases at J, with 17 bases in the middle. Germline CDR1 and CDR2: MNHEY and SVGEGT. The CDR3 consists of 15 residues.

The chain has TRBV6-2 or TRBV6-3 and TRBJ1-5; D remains ambiguous. Germline CDR1 and CDR2: MNHEY and SVGEGT. The V end was cut by 4 bases, the J end by 0 bases, with 10 bases between. The CDR3 extends over 15 amino acids. In nucleotides, the CDR3 is TGTGCCAGCAGTTCTGGTGGGCATAGCAATCAGCCCCAGCATTTT. Residues: CASSSGGHSNQPQHF.

The J gene is TRBJ1-3, the V gene TRBV6-6; tentative D call: TRBD1 (6 bases). This CDR3 contains 14 residues. Germline CDR1 and CDR2: MNHNY and SVGAGI (reference sequence). The germline V and J ends were trimmed by 5 bases and 2 bases, with 10 bases remaining between them. The CDR3 here is CASSPTGTGNTIYF. The CDR3 DNA follows: TGTGCCAGCAGTCCTACAGGGACTGGAAACACCATATATTTT.

This clone was counted between two and nine times. The DNA of the CDR3 is TGTGCCAGCAGCTTAGATGGGCGGGACACTGAAGCTTTCTTT. This translates into CASSLDGRDTEAFF. V and J are TRBV11-3 and TRBJ1-1; D call uncertain. The CDR3 extends over 14 amino acids. Germline lookup yields CDR1 SGHNT and CDR2 YENEEA. The ends were cut back, 0 bases at V and 3 bases at J, with 8 bases in the middle. The complete variable domain, with remaining parts taken from reference TRBV11-3 and TRBJ1-1, reads EAGVVQSPRYKIIEKKQPVAFWCNPISGHNTLYWYLQNLGQGPELLIRYENEEAVDDSQLPKDRFSAERLKGVDSTLKIQPAELGDSAVYLCASSLDGRDTEAFFGQGTRLTVV.